The source of this T cell receptor beta chain is a study of T cells in Graves' hyperthyroidism and ophthalmopathy. This clonotype was picked up many times. Its antigen is still unknown. General study findings and limits: Blood samples included most of the expanded thyroid clonotypes exceeding 0.001. The authors' 13 V-J model separated ophthalmopathy from stable hyperthyroidism.

TCR beta CDR3 regions were amplified from RNA. Using the HTBI primer set, a first-round RT-PCR was run on the TCR CDR3. One entry per CDR3 protein results from TCRdb running MiXCR on the multiplex PCR reads. The repertoire holds about 400,000 distinct CDR3 sequences, with roughly 14% as singletons. Disease lasting under 3 months, a NOSPECS grade of at least 4, and a Clinical Activity Score of at least 3 were features of the ophthalmopathy patients. Each 10 ml fresh peripheral blood draw supplied the PBMCs. The sample consisted of blood. This sequence originates from a man aged 18-30 years with Graves' ophthalmopathy.

In DNA, the CDR3 is TGTGCCACCAGTGACACCGGACAGACGGGCGGCAATCAGCCCCAGCATTTT. Translating it yields CATSDTGQTGGNQPQHF. The chain uses TRBV24-1 and TRBJ1-5, with D tentatively TRBD1 (6 bases). Germline loops: CDR1 KGHDR, CDR2 SFDVKD. The CDR3 spans 17 residues. V lost 4 bases, J lost 2 bases, and 17 bases lay in between.